A single sample is the source of the 20 T cell receptor beta chains below, sequenced in a study of blood T cell repertoires in COVID-19. Data came from immunoSEQ multiplex PCR; TCRdb stores just in-frame clones and leaves some out. The sample contains approximately 340,000 clones, about 91% of which appear only once. The sequenced sample consisted of peripheral blood. These receptors were obtained from a man younger than 45 with COVID-19, enrolled during active disease.

The V call is TRBV27, the J call TRBJ2-7, with 13 bases matching TRBD2. J lost 2 bases, V lost 5 bases, and 12 bases had no gene match. The CDR3 runs to 18 residues. Germline values: CDR1 MNHEY, CDR2 SMNVEV (reference sequence). CDR3 protein: CASSPGLAGASFTYEQYF. CDR3 bases: TGTGCCAGCAGTCCAGGACTAGCGGGGGCCTCTTTTACCTACGAGCAGTACTTC.

V gene TRBV4-3 combines with J gene TRBJ1-1; 7 bases are shared with TRBD1. Trimming removed 4 bases from V and 6 bases from J; junction bases left unmatched: 8. The CDR3 runs to 14 residues. From germline, CDR1 is LGHNA and CDR2 YSLEER. CDR3 bases: TGCGCCAGCAGCCCACAGGGGCAGGGGGCTGAAGCTTTCTTT. As protein: CASSPQGQGAEAFF.

The rearrangement uses TRBV12-3 or TRBV12-4 and TRBJ1-2; a possible D gene is TRBD1 (5 bases). The length of the CDR3 is 12 residues. The V and J ends lost 6 bases and 7 bases respectively, with 12 bases between them. This chain's CDR3 is CASSSPQVGYTF. In DNA form, the CDR3 reads TGTGCCAGCAGCTCGCCACAGGTTGGCTACACCTTC.

This clone appeared a single time. V is TRBV7-9 and J is TRBJ2-1; 8 nucleotides line up with TRBD2. Germline CDR1 reads SEHNR; CDR2 reads FQNEAQ (reference sequence). CDR3 length equals 14 residues. With V trimmed by 5 bases and J by 10 bases, 10 bases remained unmatched. For the CDR3, the DNA is TGTGCCAGCAGCCCCACGACTAGCGCGGTGGAGCAGTTCTTC. It translates to CASSPTTSAVEQFF.

V usage is TRBV2 and J usage is TRBJ1-3; TRBD1 might be the D (5 bases). Germline CDR1 and CDR2: SNHLY and FYNNEI. CDR3 length: 13 amino acids. Trimming shortened V by 8 bases and J by 2 bases, and 10 bases separated the two germline ends. CDR3 protein: CASSAGTGNTIYF. The CDR3, as DNA: TGTGCCAGCTCGGCAGGGACTGGAAACACCATATATTTT.

The chain recombines TRBV28 with TRBJ2-1; TRBD2 matches 11 bases. Germline V gene lookup returns CDR1 MDHEN and CDR2 SYDVKM. CDR3 length: 14 amino acids. Trimming cost V 6 bases and J 7 bases; bases outside gene matches: 5. CDR3 sequence: CASSRTSGQNEQFF. The CDR3 DNA is TGTGCCAGCAGCCGGACTAGCGGGCAGAATGAGCAGTTCTTC.

The chain employs TRBV15 and TRBJ2-3; the D is unclear. V gave up 8 bases and J gave up 3 bases, with 6 bases separating them. This CDR3 is 11 amino acids long. CDR1 LNHNV and CDR2 YYDKDF come from the germline V gene (reference sequence). The CDR3 region has the DNA TGTGCCACCTTAGCTACAGATACGCAGTATTTT. Protein: CATLATDTQYF.

The chain has TRBV3-1 (or the pseudogene TRBV3-2) and TRBJ2-5; TRBD1 agrees at 9 bases. Germline values: CDR1 LGHDT, CDR2 YNNKEL (reference sequence). The V gene end was trimmed by 5 bases and the J gene end by 4 bases; junction bases not matched to a gene: 5. There are 14 residues in the CDR3. CDR3 coding DNA: TGTGCCAGCAGCTCCGGACAGGGGCCAGAGACCCAGTACTTC. Protein product: CASSSGQGPETQYF.

This clone was counted once. The CDR3 bases are TGTGCCAGCAGTTACGGACTAGCGGCAGATACGCAGTATTTT. Protein sequence: CASSYGLAADTQYF. This rearrangement joins TRBV6-5 to TRBJ2-3; TRBD2 aligns across 10 bases. Germline V gene lookup returns CDR1 MNHEY and CDR2 SVGAGI. This CDR3 is 14 amino acids long. The trim removed 2 bases at V and 4 bases at J, leaving 0 bases unmatched.

In nucleotides, the CDR3 is TGTGCCAGCAGCAAATTAATAGCGGGGGAGAGCACAGATACGCAGTATTTT. Encoded protein: CASSKLIAGESTDTQYF. The chain links TRBV21-1 to TRBJ2-3; the D call TRBD2 from the table was never checked on the DNA. TRBV21-1 has pseudogene status. This CDR3 has 17 residues.

The chain recombines TRBV10-3 with TRBJ2-7; 8 bases match TRBD1. CDR1 is ENHRY, CDR2 SYGVKD, per germline. The V gene end was trimmed by 0 bases and the J gene end by 7 bases; junction bases not matched to a gene: 8. The CDR3 runs 15 residues. The CDR3 protein is CAISESGRTGLEQYF. Here the CDR3 DNA reads TGTGCCATCAGTGAGTCAGGTAGGACAGGGTTGGAGCAGTACTTC.

V gene TRBV10-3 combines with J gene TRBJ1-1; tentative D call: TRBD1 (6 bases). This CDR3 is built from 16 residues. The germline V gene encodes CDR1 ENHRY and CDR2 SYGVKD. V was pared by 4 bases and J by 1 base, with 16 bases between. CDR3 coding DNA: TGTGCCATCAGTGCAAAGACAGGAAACTCGAACACTGAAGCTTTCTTT. This codes for CAISAKTGNSNTEAFF.

The chain employs TRBV11-3 and TRBJ1-1; no reliable D call. Trimming shortened V by 5 bases and J by 3 bases, and 10 bases separated the two germline ends. This CDR3 is 13 amino acids long. Looked up from germline, CDR1 is SGHNT and CDR2 is YENEEA. The CDR3 bases are TGTGCCAGCAGCGGCACAAGCGACACTGAAGCTTTCTTT. Protein: CASSGTSDTEAFF.

The rearrangement links TRBV4-2 to TRBJ2-7, with 12 bases identical to TRBD2. The CDR3 totals 16 residues. V was clipped by 0 bases and J by 4 bases; unmatched bases: 4. Germline-derived CDR1 and CDR2 are LGHNA and YNFKEQ. The CDR3 DNA follows: TGTGCCAGCAGCCAAGATGGGCTAGCGGGAGGGTACGAGCAGTACTTC. This gives the protein CASSQDGLAGGYEQYF.

The chain carries TRBV4-3 and TRBJ2-7, with 10 bases that match TRBD2. The CDR3 is 16 residues long. Germline-derived CDR1 and CDR2 are LGHNA and YSLEER. The ends lost 1 base at V and 4 bases at J; junction bases unmatched: 7. In DNA form, the CDR3 reads TGCGCCAGCAGCCAAGGACTAGCGGGCGTAGGGTACGAGCAGTACTTC. This encodes CASSQGLAGVGYEQYF.

This clone was detected once. V is TRBV7-2 and J is TRBJ2-7; 10 bases fit TRBD2. Germline V gives CDR1 SGHTA, CDR2 FQGNSA. This CDR3 has 16 residues. The trim removed 1 base at V and 6 bases at J, leaving 9 bases unmatched. The CDR3 protein is CASSLGSGGTVGEQYF. As DNA, the CDR3 is TGTGCCAGCAGCTTAGGTAGCGGGGGGACCGTTGGCGAGCAGTACTTC.

The gene calls are TRBV5-4 and TRBJ2-2; weak D call: TRBD1 (5 bases). There are 17 residues in the CDR3. Deletions cut 2 bases from V and 1 base from J, with 15 bases between. The germline V gene has CDR1 SGHNT and CDR2 YYREEE (reference sequence). The CDR3 protein is CASSLAWTRVNTGELFF. The CDR3 nucleotides read TGTGCCAGCAGCTTAGCTTGGACCAGGGTGAACACCGGGGAGCTGTTTTTT.

This sequence joins TRBV5-1 and TRBJ2-2, with TRBD2 as a possible D gene (5 bases). The germline CDR1 and CDR2 sequences are SGHRS and YFSETQ. This CDR3 comprises 13 residues. Trimming took off 5 bases at V and 5 bases at J, with 10 bases between the two ends. The CDR3 loop reads CASRQGGTGELFF. In DNA, the CDR3 is TGCGCCAGCAGACAAGGAGGAACCGGGGAGCTGTTTTTT.

The chain carries TRBV12-5 and TRBJ2-5, with 7 positions matching TRBD1. CDR1 LGHNT and CDR2 FRNRAP come from the germline V gene. CDR3 size: 16 residues. The V and J ends lost 0 bases and 4 bases, in that order; junction bases with no gene match: 8. The CDR3 nucleotides read TGTGCTAGTGGTTTGGTAAGGGCAGGGGGTAGAGAGACCCAGTACTTC. This translates into CASGLVRAGGRETQYF.

On this clone itself: Different DNA sequences within this sample yield the same CDR3. This chain connects TRBV4-1 to TRBJ2-7, with 9 positions matching TRBD1. V dropped 4 bases and J dropped 3; count of bases not matched to a gene: 4. Germline assignment: CDR1 MGHRA and CDR2 YSYEKL. This CDR3 has 14 residues. The CDR3 spells CASSPGQGGYEQYF. The CDR3 nucleotides are TGCGCCAGCAGCCCGGGACAGGGAGGCTACGAGCAGTACTTC.